Following are 8 T cell receptor beta chains from one sample sequenced in a study of shared clonotypes between healthy human individuals. Profiled with immunoSEQ multiplex PCR; TCRdb holds only in-frame clones, not every one. The sample shows about 1 million clones, about 75% of them seen only once. Material: memory CD4+ T cells sorted from blood. This sample's subset: CD45RA-negative fraction. Receptors originate from a man in his late teens or twenties in good health.

This clone was seen a single time. This chain links TRBV7-8 with TRBJ2-3; 11 bases are a match to TRBD2. Trimming at V came to 0 bases and at J to 0 bases, leaving 2 bases not matched to a gene. This CDR3 has 17 residues. CDR1 and CDR2 from the germline V gene are SGHVS and FQNEAQ. CDR3 sequence (DNA): TGTGCCAGCAGCTTAGCGGGACTAGCGGCTAGCACAGATACGCAGTATTTT. It specifies CASSLAGLAASTDTQYF.

This clone was detected many times. This chain uses TRBV28 with TRBJ1-2, with 9 bases identical to TRBD1. The CDR3 consists of 14 residues. Germline V gene lookup returns CDR1 MDHEN and CDR2 SYDVKM. V was pared by 10 bases and J by 4 bases, with 10 bases of the junction left unmatched. This CDR3 reads CATTQGASIYGYTF. The CDR3 bases are TGTGCCACCACACAGGGGGCATCGATCTATGGCTACACCTTC.

This clone was found a few times. This CDR3 is also generated by other DNA sequences in the sample. The chain carries TRBV18 and TRBJ1-6; possibly TRBD1 for D (5 bases). Germline CDR1 is KGHSH and CDR2 is LQKENI. V dropped 3 bases and J dropped 5 bases, with 8 bases sitting between them. This CDR3 has 14 amino acids. CDR3 nucleotide sequence: TGTGCCAGCTCACCGGGACGGAATAATTCACCCCTCCACTTT. Its translation: CASSPGRNNSPLHF.

V usage is TRBV6-6 and J usage is TRBJ2-7; a possible D gene is TRBD2 (5 bases). CDR3 length: 14 amino acids. The V gene's germline CDR1 is MNHNY and CDR2 SVGAGI (reference sequence). V lost 2 bases and J 5 bases, leaving 13 bases between the germline ends. This CDR3 reads CASSYPAGPDEQYF. The DNA of the CDR3 is TGTGCCAGCAGTTACCCGGCGGGCCCCGACGAGCAGTACTTC.

V usage is TRBV12-5 and J usage is TRBJ2-2, with 9 positions matching TRBD1. With V trimmed by 5 bases and J by 2 bases, 6 bases remained unmatched. The CDR3 runs 16 residues. Germline lookup yields CDR1 LGHNT and CDR2 FRNRAP. CDR3 DNA sequence: TGTGCTAGTGGTGTCAGGACAGGGGCCAACACCGGGGAGCTGTTTTTT. It specifies CASGVRTGANTGELFF. The whole variable domain, filled in from reference TRBV12-5 and TRBJ2-2, reads DARVTQTPRHKVTEMGQEVTMRCQPILGHNTVFWYRQTMMQGLELLAYFRNRAPLDDSGMPKDRFSAEMPDATLATLKIQPSEPRDSAVYFCASGVRTGANTGELFFGEGSRLTVL.

The chain has TRBV6-1 and TRBJ2-5; D not resolved. Per the germline V gene, CDR1 is MNHNS and CDR2 is SASEGT. This CDR3 is 14 amino acids long. Trimming stripped 7 bases from V and 1 base from J, with 13 bases between. This CDR3 reads CASKTPRSQETQYF. The CDR3 DNA is TGTGCCAGCAAAACCCCTAGGAGCCAAGAGACCCAGTACTTC.

This clone has just one count. This chain uses TRBV4-2 with TRBJ1-2; no clear D gene. The ends were cut back, 0 bases at V and 4 bases at J, with 9 bases in the middle. This CDR3 has 14 residues. Per the germline V gene, CDR1 is LGHNA and CDR2 is YNFKEQ. Here the CDR3 DNA reads TGTGCCAGCAGCCAAGATACGGGGAGCTATGGCTACACCTTC. This gives the protein CASSQDTGSYGYTF.

The genes are TRBV30 and TRBJ1-1, with TRBD1 matching 7 bases. With V trimmed by 4 bases and J by 5 bases, 7 bases remained unmatched. CDR3 size: 13 residues. The germline gives CDR1 GTSNPN, CDR2 SVGIG (reference sequence). For the CDR3, the DNA is TGTGCCTGGAACGGACAGGCGGGAACTGAAGCTTTCTTT. Translation: CAWNGQAGTEAFF.